Only a few counts were recorded for the clone carrying this TCR beta chain. Its antigen is as yet unknown. The entry originates in a study of blood T cells in healthy people across ages. General observations from the study: While age rose, TCR beta diversity per million T cells dropped in a roughly linear way.

Using a J-beta primer mix together with a sample-barcoded 5' primer, a second PCR was run for about 6 to 12 cycles. TCRdb passed the 5' RACE reads through MiXCR, listing each CDR3 protein once. The table records around 1.5 million distinct CDR3 sequences, about 40% of them present only once. Peripheral blood, about 9.8 milliliters per donor, was collected. Extracted total RNA amounted to at least 6 micrograms for each sample. CDR1 is MNHNS and CDR2 is SASEGT in the germline V gene. Trimming removed 2 bases at V and 0 bases at J, with 11 bases between. The CDR3 contains 17 residues. The chain links TRBV6-1 to TRBJ2-6; no clear D gene. Sample: blood. The clonotype originates from a woman aged 18-30 years in good health. CDR3 residues: CASSESSTSSGANVLTF. As DNA, the CDR3 is TGTGCCAGCAGTGAATCTTCGACCTCCTCTGGGGCCAACGTCCTGACTTTC.